The 29 T cell receptor beta chains in this list originate from one sample, sequenced in a study of blood T cell repertoires in COVID-19. Some clones are missing from TCRdb's copy, which holds only in-frame ones; the method was immunoSEQ multiplex PCR. The sample lists around 120,000 clones; 69% were seen once. The sequenced sample consisted of peripheral blood. These receptor sequences come from a man older than 75 with acute or convalescent COVID-19.

J is TRBJ2-7 and V is TRBV6-2 or TRBV6-3, with D maybe TRBD1 (5 bases). The CDR3 runs to 14 residues. Deletions cut 7 bases from V and 2 bases from J, with 15 bases between. CDR1 is MNHEY, CDR2 SVGEGT, per germline. The CDR3 is CASNPPRVPYEQYF. The DNA of the CDR3 is TGTGCCAGCAACCCACCCAGGGTCCCCTACGAGCAGTACTTC.

The gene calls are TRBV19 and TRBJ1-5, with 7 bases aligning to TRBD1. Germline values: CDR1 LNHDA, CDR2 SQIVND (reference sequence). The CDR3 covers 14 residues. Trimming removed 4 bases from V and 6 bases from J; junction bases left unmatched: 6. CDR3 coding DNA: TGTGCCAGTAGTACCGGGGACAGCTCTCAGCCCCAGCATTTT. Translated, it gives CASSTGDSSQPQHF.

This clone was counted between two and nine times. Here the CDR3 DNA reads TGTGCCAGCAGCGACCCCTATGGACAGATCAAGACCCAGTACTTC. Translation: CASSDPYGQIKTQYF. The chain combines TRBV3-1 (or the pseudogene TRBV3-2) with TRBJ2-5; weak D call: TRBD1 (6 bases). V lost 5 bases to trimming and J lost 6 bases, with 19 bases between them. In germline, CDR1 is LGHDT, CDR2 YNNKEL (reference sequence). This CDR3 is built from 15 residues.

This clone has more than one count but fewer than ten. This rearrangement joins TRBV5-6 to TRBJ1-6; D is perhaps TRBD1 (5 bases). This CDR3 has 15 amino acids. Deletions cut 2 bases from V and 5 bases from J, with 11 bases between. Germline-derived CDR1 and CDR2 are SGHDT and YYEEEE. CDR3 DNA: TGTGCCAGCAGCTTAATGACAGTGGATAATTCACCCCTCCACTTT. Translation gives CASSLMTVDNSPLHF.

This chain links TRBV18 with TRBJ2-1, with D uncertain. V gave up 0 bases and J gave up 4 bases, with 10 bases separating them. The germline gives CDR1 KGHSH, CDR2 LQKENI. The CDR3 length is 15 residues. CDR3: CASSPPSVRYNEQFF. CDR3 coding DNA: TGTGCCAGCTCACCACCTTCGGTCAGGTACAATGAGCAGTTCTTC.

The genes are TRBV20-1 and TRBJ2-5, with D maybe TRBD2 (5 bases). V was cut by 3 bases and J by 7 bases, with 9 bases left in between. The CDR3 sequence is 11 residues long. The germline V gene has CDR1 DFQATT and CDR2 SNEGSKA (reference sequence). The CDR3 protein is CSARGDGTQYF. For the CDR3, the DNA is TGCAGTGCTAGGGGAGACGGGACCCAGTACTTC.

In the case of this clone: The sample contains more than one DNA sequence encoding this CDR3. The V gene is TRBV12-3 or TRBV12-4, the J gene TRBJ1-1; weak D call: TRBD1 (6 bases). The CDR3 sequence is 12 residues long. V shed 3 bases and J shed 8 bases, with 10 bases lying between them. For the CDR3, the DNA is TGTGCCAGCAGTTTGGGAGGGGGGGAAGCTTTCTTT. The encoded protein is CASSLGGGEAFF.

This clone is a singleton in its sample. The rearrangement uses TRBV12-3 or TRBV12-4 and TRBJ1-1; 11 bases are a match to TRBD1. J gave up 5 bases and V 6 bases, and 2 bases lay outside the gene matches. This CDR3 comprises 13 residues. The CDR3 protein is CASRDRGRTEAFF. The CDR3, as DNA: TGTGCCAGCAGGGACAGGGGGCGAACTGAAGCTTTCTTT.

With regard to this clone: In the same sample, other DNA sequences code for this CDR3. The V and J genes are TRBV19 and TRBJ2-5; 12 bases match TRBD2. The CDR3 covers 15 residues. Germline V CDR1 and CDR2: LNHDA, SQIVND (reference sequence). V was clipped by 5 bases and J by 5 bases; unmatched bases: 6. The DNA for the CDR3 is TGTGCCAGTAGTCTAGCGGGAGGGCCGCGGGAGACCCAGTACTTC. As protein: CASSLAGGPRETQYF.

This clone was seen a handful of times. The rearrangement joins TRBV19 to TRBJ1-6; tentative D call: TRBD1 (6 bases). The CDR3 extends over 13 amino acids. Trimming shortened V by 9 bases and J by 5 bases, and 11 bases separated the two germline ends. The germline V gene encodes CDR1 LNHDA and CDR2 SQIVND (reference sequence). The CDR3 DNA reads TGTGCCAGCGGACAGATCGATAATTCACCCCTCCACTTT. Encoded protein: CASGQIDNSPLHF.

This clone is medium-sized. This chain connects TRBV5-6 to TRBJ1-2; no definite D call. V dropped 0 bases and J dropped 7 bases, with 19 bases sitting between them. Germline V gene sequence: CDR1 SGHDT, CDR2 YYEEEE. The CDR3 spans 16 residues. The CDR3 spells CASSLAAKRHLGGYTF. The CDR3 nucleotides are TGTGCCAGCAGCTTGGCGGCGAAGAGACATCTTGGTGGCTACACCTTC.

The chain has TRBV3-1 (or the pseudogene TRBV3-2) and TRBJ2-1; D may be TRBD2 (6 bases). The CDR3 loop spans 16 amino acids. The germline V gene encodes CDR1 LGHDT and CDR2 YNNKEL (reference sequence). With 4 bases removed from V and 6 bases from J, the gap between germline ends came to 19 bases. CDR3 DNA sequence: TGTGCCAGCAGCCTCACGAGCGGGCGGACTTTCAATGAGCAGTTCTTC. The encoded protein is CASSLTSGRTFNEQFF.

The chain is built from TRBV19 and TRBJ1-4; D is ambiguous. Germline assignment: CDR1 LNHDA and CDR2 SQIVND (reference sequence). V lost 3 bases and J lost 8, with 7 bases in between. This CDR3 region has 12 residues. The CDR3: CASSISGEKLFF. The CDR3 DNA sequence: TGTGCCAGTAGTATTTCCGGGGAAAAACTGTTTTTT.

V gene TRBV28 combines with J gene TRBJ1-5; D gene unclear. Trimming removed 7 bases from V and 1 base from J, with 14 bases in between. The CDR3 runs 15 residues. The germline V gene encodes CDR1 MDHEN and CDR2 SYDVKM. CDR3 in amino acids: CASTLPGRSNQPQHF. The DNA for the CDR3 is TGTGCCAGCACACTCCCGGGGAGGAGCAATCAGCCCCAGCATTTT.

In its sample, this clone was seen a few times. The chain is built from TRBV28 and TRBJ2-6, with 13 bases fitting TRBD2. The CDR3 runs to 18 residues. Trimming at V came to 5 bases and at J to 1 base, leaving 5 bases not matched to a gene. Germline V gene lookup returns CDR1 MDHEN and CDR2 SYDVKM. The CDR3, as DNA: TGTGCCAGCAGTAACGGACTAGCGGGAGTGTCTGGGGCCAACGTCCTGACTTTC. Translated: CASSNGLAGVSGANVLTF.

A word on this clone: At the DNA level, this CDR3 is encoded by other sequences in the same sample as well. The chain has TRBV5-4 and TRBJ1-2, with 7 positions matching TRBD1. The germline V gene encodes CDR1 SGHNT and CDR2 YYREEE (reference sequence). The CDR3 is made up of 13 amino acids. J lost 2 bases, V lost 4 bases, and 2 bases had no gene match. CDR3 bases: TGTGCCAGCAGCCTACAGGGGAACTATGGCTACACCTTC. As protein: CASSLQGNYGYTF.

The table lists this clone with a few counts. This sequence joins TRBV28 and TRBJ1-4, with a possible D match to TRBD1 (5 bases). The CDR3 sequence is 14 residues long. Germline CDR1 is MDHEN and CDR2 is SYDVKM. The germline V and J ends were trimmed by 2 bases and 8 bases, with 12 bases remaining between them. The CDR3 region has the DNA TGTGCCAGCAGTTTAACGGGGGAGGTGGAAAAACTGTTTTTT. Its translation: CASSLTGEVEKLFF.

This clone was seen a handful of times. The chain links TRBV5-1 to TRBJ2-2; 11 positions agree with TRBD2. The J segment lost 4 bases and the V segment lost 3 bases, leaving 2 bases of the junction unmatched. The CDR3 sequence is 15 residues long. Germline V CDR1 and CDR2: SGHRS, YFSETQ. The CDR3 spells CASSSTSGVTGELFF. CDR3 in DNA: TGCGCCAGCAGCTCGACTAGCGGGGTCACCGGGGAGCTGTTTTTT.

The rearrangement links TRBV12-3 or TRBV12-4 to TRBJ1-3, with 7 bases matching TRBD1. After removal of 6 bases from V and 4 bases from J, the junction contained 3 bases not matched to a gene. The CDR3 length is 13 residues. The CDR3 bases are TGTGCCAGCAGGAGACAGGGAGGAAACACCATATATTTT. Amino acids: CASRRQGGNTIYF.

This clone was seen ten or more times. The chain joins TRBV9 to TRBJ2-1; D unclear. Trimming shortened V by 6 bases and J by 0 bases, and 13 bases separated the two germline ends. Germline V gives CDR1 SGDLS, CDR2 YYNGEE. The CDR3 is made up of 15 amino acids. CDR3 residues: CASTLTESSYNEQFF. The CDR3 DNA reads as TGTGCCAGCACCCTGACTGAGAGCTCCTACAATGAGCAGTTCTTC. Full variable domain (remainder filled in from reference TRBV9 and TRBJ2-1): DSGVTQTPKHLITATGQRVTLRCSPRSGDLSVYWYQQSLDQGLQFLIQYYNGEERAKGNILERFSAQQFPDLHSELNLSSLELGDSALYFCASTLTESSYNEQFFGPGTRLTVL.

This clone was recorded only once. This chain uses TRBV6-6 with TRBJ1-2; TRBD1 agrees at 12 bases. CDR3 length: 13 residues. Germline V CDR1 and CDR2: MNHNY, SVGAGI (reference sequence). V shed 6 bases and J 7 bases; nucleotides not matched to a gene: 3. This chain's CDR3 is CASRRDRGPGYTF. Written as DNA, the CDR3 is TGTGCCAGCAGGCGGGACAGGGGGCCTGGCTACACCTTC.

This clone was counted only a few times. The CDR3 DNA reads as TGTGCCAGCAGCCTAAATCAGGGGATCGGGGAGCAGTTCTTC. Translating gives CASSLNQGIGEQFF. This chain connects TRBV14 to TRBJ2-1; D perhaps matches TRBD1 (6 bases). V was cut by 4 bases and J by 10 bases, with 17 bases left in between. Germline V lookup: CDR1 SGHDN, CDR2 FVKESK. The CDR3 length is 14 residues.

This clone has just a few counts. V usage is TRBV19 and J usage is TRBJ1-2, with TRBD1 matching over 7 bases. Germline trimming cut 5 bases from V and 4 bases from J; bases unmatched to any gene: 4. This CDR3 has 13 residues. Germline V gene data show CDR1 as LNHDA and CDR2 as SQIVND (reference sequence). Here the CDR3 DNA reads TGTGCCAGTAGTGAAGCAGGGGGCTATGGCTACACCTTC. The encoded protein is CASSEAGGYGYTF.

The chain recombines TRBV29-1 with TRBJ2-5; 7 nucleotides align to TRBD1. The CDR3 extends over 13 amino acids. The germline V gene has CDR1 SQVTM and CDR2 ANQGSEA. Trimming removed 7 bases from V and 7 bases from J; junction bases left unmatched: 12. In DNA, the CDR3 is TGCAGCGGAGCAGACAGGGCTATTGGGACCCAGTACTTC. Its protein is CSGADRAIGTQYF.

In regard to this clone: The same CDR3 arises from other DNA sequences in this sample as well. The chain combines TRBV29-1 with TRBJ2-3, with D perhaps TRBD2 (5 bases). Germline CDR1 and CDR2: SQVTM and ANQGSEA. The CDR3 contains 12 residues. V lost 5 bases, J lost 3 bases, and 9 bases lay in between. The CDR3 coding sequence is TGCAGCGTTACCAGAGGGACAGATACGCAGTATTTT. Translating gives CSVTRGTDTQYF.

The V and J genes are TRBV5-1 and TRBJ2-3; D may be TRBD1 (6 bases). CDR3 length equals 15 residues. Trimming cost V 1 base and J 3 bases, with 12 bases left between them. Germline values: CDR1 SGHRS, CDR2 YFSETQ. The CDR3 region has the DNA TGCGCCAGCAGCTTGCGGGACACGAAGACAGATACGCAGTATTTT. It specifies CASSLRDTKTDTQYF.

Details on this clone: Other DNA sequences within the sample encode an identical CDR3. The rearrangement links TRBV25-1 to TRBJ2-2, with TRBD1 identical over 8 bases. CDR3 length: 15 residues. Germline V CDR1 and CDR2: MGHDK, SYGVNS. Trimming removed 4 bases from V and 4 bases from J; junction bases left unmatched: 5. The CDR3 region has the DNA TGTGCCAGCAGTGGTAGACAGGGGTCCACCGGGGAGCTGTTTTTT. It yields the protein CASSGRQGSTGELFF.

The gene calls are TRBV5-1 and TRBJ1-1, with D perhaps matching TRBD1 (5 bases). Trimming took 2 bases from V and 4 from J, leaving 12 bases between them. The CDR3 contains 14 residues. Per germline, CDR1 SGHRS and CDR2 YFSETQ. Here the CDR3 reads CASSFQGGSTEAFF. CDR3 coding DNA: TGCGCCAGCAGCTTTCAGGGAGGGAGCACTGAAGCTTTCTTT.

J is TRBJ1-3 and V is TRBV6-1, with a tentative D call TRBD1 (5 bases). Germline CDR1 is MNHNS and CDR2 is SASEGT. V lost 1 base and J lost 3, with 13 bases in between. The length of the CDR3 is 16 residues. The CDR3 loop is CASSEVGGDGGNTIYF. DNA for the CDR3: TGTGCCAGCAGTGAAGTGGGGGGTGATGGTGGAAACACCATATATTTT.